This T cell receptor (beta chain) was found in a study of blood T cell repertoires in COVID-19. CDR3 length equals 12 residues. The V gene's germline CDR1 is KGHSH and CDR2 LQKENI. V lost 4 bases and J lost 4, with 7 bases in between. In the study's own analysis: Amplification from reference gene primers served as the basis for estimated nucleated cell counts. Generated by immunoSEQ multiplex PCR, the TCRdb table keeps only in-frame clones and is missing some. V and J calls and clone size are those listed in that table; D and trimming were worked out from the DNA. The table has about 9,900 clones, about 81% seen once; the top ten hold roughly 24%.

What was sequenced was peripheral blood. This chain uses TRBV18 with TRBJ1-1; no firm D call. This receptor was obtained from a man in his 60s with active COVID-19. CDR3 region: CASSLTRTEAFF. DNA for the CDR3: TGTGCCAGCTCACTCACGCGCACTGAAGCTTTCTTT.